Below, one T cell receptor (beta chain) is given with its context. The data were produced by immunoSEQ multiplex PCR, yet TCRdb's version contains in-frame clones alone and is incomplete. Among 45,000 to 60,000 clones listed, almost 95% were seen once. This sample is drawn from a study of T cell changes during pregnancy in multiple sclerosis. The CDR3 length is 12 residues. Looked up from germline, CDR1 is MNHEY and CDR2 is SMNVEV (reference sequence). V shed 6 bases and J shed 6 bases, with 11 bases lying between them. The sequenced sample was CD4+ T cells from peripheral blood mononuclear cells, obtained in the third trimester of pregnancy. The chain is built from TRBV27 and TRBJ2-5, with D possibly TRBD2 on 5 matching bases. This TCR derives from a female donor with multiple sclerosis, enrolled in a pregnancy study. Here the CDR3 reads CASRSRGKTQYF. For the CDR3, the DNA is TGTGCCAGCAGGTCTAGAGGGAAGACCCAGTACTTC.